This T cell receptor beta chain was captured in a study of radiotherapy plus CTLA-4 blockade in lung cancer. Overall study: Patients showed objective responses in 15% to 20% of cases and disease control in more than 25%. Findings of the study overall: Expansion in blood of tumor-derived TCR clones was seen after radiotherapy plus ipilimumab. Response, reportedly, was best predicted by interferon-beta along with early blood T cell clone dynamics.

Clones were sequenced by immunoSEQ multiplex PCR, and TCRdb holds only the in-frame ones, with some missing. This sample has 45,000 or so clones, with roughly 76% found just once. From germline, CDR1 is SGHRS and CDR2 YFSETQ. This CDR3 comprises 15 residues. The ends were cut back, 0 bases at V and 5 bases at J, with 13 bases in the middle. Remarks on this clone: Its antigen is currently unknown.

Those with chemo-refractory metastatic non-small-cell lung cancer were treated with focal radiation combined with CTLA-4 blockade using ipilimumab. This clonotype was sampled from a human donor with non-small cell lung cancer who had a complete response to radiotherapy plus ipilimumab. The starting material was peripheral blood, obtained from a patient treated with radiotherapy plus ipilimumab. The chain joins TRBV5-1 to TRBJ2-3; D may be TRBD2 (6 bases). The CDR3 reads CASSLGDSKGDTQYF. DNA for the CDR3: TGCGCCAGCAGCTTGGGGGACTCAAAAGGAGATACGCAGTATTTT. Filled out from reference TRBV5-1 and TRBJ2-3, the complete variable domain reads KAGVTQTPRYLIKTRGQQVTLSCSPISGHRSVSWYQQTPGQGLQFLFEYFSETQRNKGNFPGRFSGRQFSNSRSEMNVSTLELGDSALYLCASSLGDSKGDTQYFGPGTRLTVL.